This T cell receptor (beta chain) was obtained from a study of glioma-infiltrating T cells. Points from the study as a whole: Gliomas, especially low-grade, showed above-expected tissue-blood divergence; non-neoplastic patients showed below.

Amplification of TCR alpha and beta CDR3 regions from RNA used iRepertoire nested multiplex PCR. One entry per CDR3 protein, called by TCRdb with MiXCR from the multiplex PCR reads. The data show 170,000 or so distinct CDR3 sequences, under 55% seen once. For this clonotype: Its antigen is not known.

J lost 9 bases, V lost 5 bases, and 9 bases had no gene match. There are 13 residues in the CDR3. This chain uses TRBV12-3 or TRBV12-4 with TRBJ1-2; 7 bases match TRBD1. The sequenced material came from glioma tissue, nonneoplastic brain tissue, or PBMCs (not recorded which). The sequence came from a human donor with low-grade glioma or glioblastoma, undergoing nonglioma brain surgery, or in good health (not recorded which). The CDR3 DNA reads TGTGCCAGCAGTAATACAGGGGTCAGTCGCTACACCTTC. This gives the protein CASSNTGVSRYTF.